This T cell receptor beta chain was sequenced in a study of cytotoxic CD8 clonotypes in ibrutinib-treated CLL. Regarding the study as a whole: Public clonotypes (which were uncommon) either contracted or remained stable on treatment.

V lost 5 bases to trimming and J lost 2 bases, with 9 bases between them. The CDR3 extends over 13 amino acids. In germline, CDR1 is PRHDT, CDR2 FYEKMQ (reference sequence). A 1 in 200,000 to 1 in 1 million T cell depth was the sequencing target. Produced via immunoSEQ multiplex PCR; TCRdb's table is partial and in-frame only. Of some 30,000 clones in the sample, about three quarters were seen once. Concerning this clone: Its antigen is unidentified.

The sequence was obtained from a human donor with chronic lymphocytic leukemia. The material sequenced was PBMCs, taken after 36 months of ibrutinib treatment. V and J are TRBV13 and TRBJ1-2; a weak D match, TRBD1 (6 bases). CDR3 amino acids: CASSQGQNYGYTF. DNA for the CDR3: TGTGCCAGCAGCCAAGGACAGAACTATGGCTACACCTTC.